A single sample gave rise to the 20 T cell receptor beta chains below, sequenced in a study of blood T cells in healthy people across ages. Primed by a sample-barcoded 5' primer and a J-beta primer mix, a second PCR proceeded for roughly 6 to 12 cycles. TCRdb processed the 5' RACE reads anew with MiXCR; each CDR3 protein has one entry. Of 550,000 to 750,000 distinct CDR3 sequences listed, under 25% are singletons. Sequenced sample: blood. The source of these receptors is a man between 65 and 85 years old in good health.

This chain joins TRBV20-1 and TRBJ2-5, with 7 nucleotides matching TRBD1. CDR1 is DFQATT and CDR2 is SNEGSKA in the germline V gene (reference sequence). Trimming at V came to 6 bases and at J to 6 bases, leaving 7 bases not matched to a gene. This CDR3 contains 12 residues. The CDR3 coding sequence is TGCAGTGCCTCCGACAGGGCGAAGACCCAGTACTTC. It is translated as CSASDRAKTQYF.

CDR3 loop: CAGTERGTGTGDRQASEKLFF. In DNA form, the CDR3 reads TGTGCCGGCACCGAAAGGGGAACCGGGACAGGGGATCGGCAGGCGAGTGAAAAACTGTTTTTT. The chain couples TRBV12-3 or TRBV12-4 to TRBJ1-4; 10 bases line up with TRBD1. The CDR3 spans 21 residues. Germline trimming cut 11 bases from V and 7 bases from J; bases unmatched to any gene: 31.

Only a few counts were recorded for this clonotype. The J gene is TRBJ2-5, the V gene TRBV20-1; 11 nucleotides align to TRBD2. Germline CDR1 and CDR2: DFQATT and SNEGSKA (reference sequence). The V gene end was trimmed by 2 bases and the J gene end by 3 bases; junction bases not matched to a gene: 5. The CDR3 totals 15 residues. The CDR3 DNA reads TGCAGTGCTAGAAACCTACTAGCGGGAGAAGAGACCCAGTACTTC. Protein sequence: CSARNLLAGEETQYF.

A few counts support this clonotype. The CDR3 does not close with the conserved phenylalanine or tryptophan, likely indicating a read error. CDR3 region: CASSLVGGGRYSPLHL. DNA for the CDR3: TGTGCCAGCAGCTTAGTTGGCGGGGGGCGGTATTCACCCCTCCACCTT. The chain recombines TRBV7-2 with TRBJ1-6; TRBD1 might be the D (6 bases). CDR1 is SGHTA and CDR2 is FQGNSA in the germline V gene. V was trimmed by 1 base and J by 8 bases, leaving 15 bases between them. CDR3 length: 16 amino acids.

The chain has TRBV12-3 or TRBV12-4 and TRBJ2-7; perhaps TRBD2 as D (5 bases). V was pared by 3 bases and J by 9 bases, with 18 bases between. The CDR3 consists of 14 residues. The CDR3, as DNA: TGTGCCAGCAGTTTTGGGAAGGCTCCCGCGGGGCAGTACTTC. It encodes CASSFGKAPAGQYF.

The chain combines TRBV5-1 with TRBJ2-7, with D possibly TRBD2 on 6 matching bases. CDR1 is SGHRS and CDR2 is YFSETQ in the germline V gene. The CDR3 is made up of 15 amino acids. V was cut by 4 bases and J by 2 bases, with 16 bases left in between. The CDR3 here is CASSLRASDTYEQYF. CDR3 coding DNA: TGCGCCAGCAGCCTCCGGGCTAGCGATACCTACGAGCAGTACTTC.

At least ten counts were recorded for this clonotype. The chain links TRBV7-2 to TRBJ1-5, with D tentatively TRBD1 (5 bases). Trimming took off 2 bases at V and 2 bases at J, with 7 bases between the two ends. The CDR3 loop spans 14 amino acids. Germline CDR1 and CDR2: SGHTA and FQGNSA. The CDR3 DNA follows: TGTGCCAGCAGCTTAACAGGTCGCAATCAGCCCCAGCATTTT. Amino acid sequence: CASSLTGRNQPQHF.

The CDR3 DNA reads TGCAGTGCTAGAGATCCCACTAGCGGGAGGAGTGGGGAGACCCAGTACTTC. Translating it yields CSARDPTSGRSGETQYF. The chain uses TRBV20-1 and TRBJ2-5; TRBD2 matches 12 bases. This CDR3 has 17 residues. The V segment lost 0 bases and the J segment 5 bases; nucleotides outside the gene matches: 10. Germline assignment: CDR1 DFQATT and CDR2 SNEGSKA (reference sequence).

CDR3: CSARGGWSTEAFF. CDR3 bases: TGCAGTGCGAGGGGAGGGTGGAGCACTGAAGCTTTCTTT. V and J are TRBV20-1 and TRBJ1-1; D is possibly TRBD1 (5 bases). Germline V lookup: CDR1 DFQATT, CDR2 SNEGSKA (reference sequence). Trimming took 6 bases from V and 4 from J, leaving 15 bases between them. The CDR3 is 13 residues long.

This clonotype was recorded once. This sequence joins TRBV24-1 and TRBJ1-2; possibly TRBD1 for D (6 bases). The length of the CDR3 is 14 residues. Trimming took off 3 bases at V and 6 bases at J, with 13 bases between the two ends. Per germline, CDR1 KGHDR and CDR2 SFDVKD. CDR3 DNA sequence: TGTGCCACCAGTGATGATGACAGGTTAGATGGCTACACCTTC. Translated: CATSDDDRLDGYTF.

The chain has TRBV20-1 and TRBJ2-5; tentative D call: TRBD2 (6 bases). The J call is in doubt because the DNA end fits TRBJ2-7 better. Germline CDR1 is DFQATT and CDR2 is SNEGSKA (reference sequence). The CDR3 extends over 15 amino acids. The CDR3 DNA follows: TGCAGTGCTAGAGTTGGCGGGGTTGGGGCCTACGAGCAGTACTTC. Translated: CSARVGGVGAYEQYF.

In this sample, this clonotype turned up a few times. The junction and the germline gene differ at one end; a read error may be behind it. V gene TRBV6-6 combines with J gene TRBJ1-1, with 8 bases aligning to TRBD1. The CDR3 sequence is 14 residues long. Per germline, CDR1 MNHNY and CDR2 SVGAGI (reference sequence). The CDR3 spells CSSKMTGEDTEAFF. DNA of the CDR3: TGTTCCAGCAAAATGACAGGGGAGGACACTGAAGCTTTCTTT.

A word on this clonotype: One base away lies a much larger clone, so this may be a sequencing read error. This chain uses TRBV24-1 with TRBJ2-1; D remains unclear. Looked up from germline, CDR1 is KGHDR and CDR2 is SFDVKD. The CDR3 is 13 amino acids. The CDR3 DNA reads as TGTACCACCAGTGCAGTCGCAAGGGATGAGCAGTTCTTC. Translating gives CTTSAVARDEQFF.

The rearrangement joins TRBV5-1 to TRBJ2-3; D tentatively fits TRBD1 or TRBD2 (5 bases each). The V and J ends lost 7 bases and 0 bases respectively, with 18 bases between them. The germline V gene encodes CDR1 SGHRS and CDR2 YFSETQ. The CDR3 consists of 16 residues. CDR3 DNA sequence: TGCGCCAGCGCTTCTGAGGGGTCCTCTAGCACAGATACGCAGTATTTT. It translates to CASASEGSSSTDTQYF. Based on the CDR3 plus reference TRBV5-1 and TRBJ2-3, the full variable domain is KAGVTQTPRYLIKTRGQQVTLSCSPISGHRSVSWYQQTPGQGLQFLFEYFSETQRNKGNFPGRFSGRQFSNSRSEMNVSTLELGDSALYLCASASEGSSSTDTQYFGPGTRLTVL.

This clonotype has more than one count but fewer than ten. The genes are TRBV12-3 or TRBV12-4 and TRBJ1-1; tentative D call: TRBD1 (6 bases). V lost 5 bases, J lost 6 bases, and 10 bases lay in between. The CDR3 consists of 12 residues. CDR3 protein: CASSQGSSEAFF. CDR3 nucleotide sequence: TGTGCCAGCAGTCAGGGGTCCTCTGAAGCTTTCTTT.

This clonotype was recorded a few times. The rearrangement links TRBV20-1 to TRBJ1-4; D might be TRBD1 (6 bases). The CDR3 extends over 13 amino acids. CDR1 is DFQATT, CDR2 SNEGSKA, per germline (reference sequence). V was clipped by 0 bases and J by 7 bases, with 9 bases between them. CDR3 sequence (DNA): TGCAGTGCTAGAGATCAACAGGGTGAAAAACTGTTTTTT. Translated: CSARDQQGEKLFF.

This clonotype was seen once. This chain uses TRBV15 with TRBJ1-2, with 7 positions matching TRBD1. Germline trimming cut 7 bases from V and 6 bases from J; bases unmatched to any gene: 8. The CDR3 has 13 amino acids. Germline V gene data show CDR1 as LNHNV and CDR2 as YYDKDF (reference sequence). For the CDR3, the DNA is TGTGCCACCATGGGACAGCTCCGTCATGGCTACACCTTC. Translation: CATMGQLRHGYTF. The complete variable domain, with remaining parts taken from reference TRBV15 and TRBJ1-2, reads DAMVIQNPRYQVTQFGKPVTLSCSQTLNHNVMYWYQQKSSQAPKLLFHYYDKDFNNEADTPDNFQSRRPNTSFCFLDIRSPGLGDTAMYLCATMGQLRHGYTFGSGTRLTVV.

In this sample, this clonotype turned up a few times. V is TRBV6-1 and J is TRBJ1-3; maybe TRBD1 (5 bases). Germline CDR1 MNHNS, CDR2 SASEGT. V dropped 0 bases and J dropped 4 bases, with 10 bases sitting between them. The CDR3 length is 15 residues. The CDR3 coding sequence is TGTGCCAGCAGTGAAGCGAAGGGGAAGGGAAACACCATATATTTT. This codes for CASSEAKGKGNTIYF.

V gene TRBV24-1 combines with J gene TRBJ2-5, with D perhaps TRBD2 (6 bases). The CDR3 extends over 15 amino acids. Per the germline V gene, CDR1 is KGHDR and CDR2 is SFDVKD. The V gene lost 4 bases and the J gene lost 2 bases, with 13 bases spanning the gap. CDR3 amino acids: CATSEGGGGQETQYF. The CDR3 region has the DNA TGTGCCACCAGTGAGGGGGGAGGAGGGCAAGAGACCCAGTACTTC.

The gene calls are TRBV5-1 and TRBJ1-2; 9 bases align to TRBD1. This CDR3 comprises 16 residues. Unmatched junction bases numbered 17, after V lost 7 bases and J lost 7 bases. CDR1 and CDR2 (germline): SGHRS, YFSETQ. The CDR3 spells CASESTPGTGRSGYTF. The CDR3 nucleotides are TGCGCCAGCGAGTCAACGCCGGGGACAGGGAGATCTGGCTACACCTTC.